The 26 T cell receptor beta chains given below trace back to one sample, sequenced in a study of blood T cell repertoires in COVID-19. Libraries were prepared by immunoSEQ multiplex PCR; TCRdb keeps only in-frame clonotypes and omits some of them. This table has 140,000 to 150,000 clones, 75% to 90% appearing once. Sequencing used peripheral blood. These receptors came from a woman between 50 and 59 years old with acute or convalescent COVID-19.

This chain connects TRBV19 to TRBJ2-5, with D possibly matching TRBD1 (7 bases). Germline V gives CDR1 LNHDA, CDR2 SQIVND (reference sequence). V lost 5 bases, J lost 4 bases, and 23 bases lay in between. The CDR3 is 17 residues long. The CDR3 sequence is CASSATGQAGNPETQYF. The DNA for the CDR3 is TGTGCCAGTAGTGCCACCGGACAGGCGGGGAACCCAGAGACCCAGTACTTC.

The rearrangement joins TRBV6-5 to TRBJ2-7, with a weak D call TRBD1 (6 bases). Germline CDR1 is MNHEY and CDR2 is SVGAGI. Trimming pared 6 bases from V and 1 base from J, leaving 10 bases between. This CDR3 region has 13 residues. Here the CDR3 DNA reads TGTGCCAGCAGCCCGGGACAATCCTACGAGCAGTACTTC. Encoded protein: CASSPGQSYEQYF.

V gene TRBV29-1 combines with J gene TRBJ2-1, with TRBD2 identical over 8 bases. The CDR3 sequence is 13 residues long. Germline V CDR1 and CDR2: SQVTM, ANQGSEA. Trimming at V came to 8 bases and at J to 10 bases, leaving 13 bases not matched to a gene. The CDR3 here is CSYSGLAIREQFF. For the CDR3, the DNA is TGCAGCTACTCTGGACTAGCCATACGAGAGCAGTTCTTC.

The chain carries TRBV6-5 and TRBJ1-4; 8 bases line up with TRBD1. Germline CDR1 MNHEY, CDR2 SVGAGI. The CDR3 is made up of 14 amino acids. The junction had 2 bases not matched to a gene; V was cut back by 5 bases and J by 3 bases. The CDR3, as DNA: TGTGCCAGCAGTAGCAGGGGGCCTAATGAAAAACTGTTTTTT. As protein: CASSSRGPNEKLFF.

J is TRBJ1-2 and V is TRBV12-3 or TRBV12-4; unclear D gene. The CDR3 length is 12 residues. The V end lost 2 bases, the J end lost 6 bases, and 7 bases lay between the germline ends. CDR3 DNA: TGTGCCAGCAGTTTAACGGTAGATGGCTACACCTTC. Translation: CASSLTVDGYTF.

This rearrangement joins TRBV28 to TRBJ1-5, with D possibly being TRBD1 (5 bases). The germline gives CDR1 MDHEN, CDR2 SYDVKM. This CDR3 is 14 amino acids long. Trimming took 3 bases from V and 1 from J, leaving 7 bases between them. The CDR3 DNA sequence: TGTGCCAGCAGTTTCGGGGGGAGCAATCAGCCCCAGCATTTT. The encoded protein is CASSFGGSNQPQHF.

The chain employs TRBV7-8 and TRBJ2-1; D gene ambiguous. V was clipped by 2 bases and J by 7 bases, with 12 bases between them. The CDR3 sequence is 14 residues long. Germline V gene data show CDR1 as SGHVS and CDR2 as FQNEAQ. The CDR3, as DNA: TGTGCCAGCAGCTTACGGGTAAACGAGAATGAGCAGTTCTTC. Translation: CASSLRVNENEQFF.

J is TRBJ1-1 and V is TRBV10-3; D gene uncertain. This CDR3 is 16 amino acids long. The germline CDR1 and CDR2 sequences are ENHRY and SYGVKD. V lost 4 bases, J lost 3 bases, and 18 bases lay in between. This chain's CDR3 is CAISGGGYVRDTEAFF. CDR3 sequence (DNA): TGTGCCATCAGTGGGGGAGGGTATGTAAGGGACACTGAAGCTTTCTTT.

The chain recombines TRBV7-3 with TRBJ1-1; D is perhaps TRBD1 (6 bases). V was shortened by 5 bases and J by 8 bases, with 12 bases between the two germline ends. Germline V gives CDR1 SGHTA, CDR2 FQGTGA. This CDR3 is built from 12 residues. CDR3 sequence reads: CASSATGREAFF. The CDR3 nucleotides read TGTGCCAGCAGCGCGACAGGTAGGGAAGCTTTCTTT.

This rearrangement joins TRBV2 to TRBJ2-1; D gene uncertain. The CDR3 is 15 residues long. The germline V gene has CDR1 SNHLY and CDR2 FYNNEI. V shed 8 bases and J shed 1 base, with 15 bases lying between them. This chain's CDR3 is CASRLSRNSYNEQFF. In DNA, the CDR3 is TGTGCCAGCCGACTGTCGCGGAATTCCTACAATGAGCAGTTCTTC.

This clone was counted a few times. The V gene is TRBV5-4, the J gene TRBJ2-3; D possibly corresponds to TRBD2 (5 bases). The germline CDR1 and CDR2 sequences are SGHNT and YYREEE (reference sequence). The CDR3 contains 15 residues. Trimming took off 1 base at V and 2 bases at J, with 11 bases between the two ends. The CDR3 DNA follows: TGTGCCAGCAGCTTGAATTACGGGGTCACAGATACGCAGTATTTT. This encodes CASSLNYGVTDTQYF.

The chain recombines TRBV5-6 with TRBJ2-1; 8 bases are a match to TRBD1. V was clipped by 5 bases and J by 4 bases; unmatched bases: 11. Per the germline V gene, CDR1 is SGHDT and CDR2 is YYEEEE. The CDR3 loop spans 16 amino acids. The CDR3 loop reads CASSDTGTGDYNEQFF. CDR3 nucleotide sequence: TGTGCCAGCAGTGATACCGGGACAGGCGATTACAATGAGCAGTTCTTC. The entire variable domain, with the rest obtained from reference TRBV5-6 and TRBJ2-1, is as follows: DAGVTQSPTHLIKTRGQQVTLRCSPKSGHDTVSWYQQALGQGPQFIFQYYEEEERQRGNFPDRFSGHQFPNYSSELNVNALLLGDSALYLCASSDTGTGDYNEQFFGPGTRLTVL.

The chain carries TRBV19 and TRBJ2-6; TRBD1 aligns across 7 bases. Germline CDR1 LNHDA, CDR2 SQIVND (reference sequence). The CDR3 totals 17 residues. Losses at the gene ends were 8 bases for V and 0 bases for J; bases not matched to a gene: 10. CDR3 coding DNA: TGTGCCAGTGCCTCGGGACAGTACCTCTCTGGGGCCAACGTCCTGACTTTC. Translation: CASASGQYLSGANVLTF.

The CDR3 DNA reads TGTGCCAGCAGTGAGGTAGAAGTGAACACTGAAGCTTTCTTT. As protein: CASSEVEVNTEAFF. The V gene is TRBV2, the J gene TRBJ1-1; D gene ambiguous. Between the trimmed V and J ends, which lost 3 bases and 0 bases, there was a span of 8 bases. Looked up from germline, CDR1 is SNHLY and CDR2 is FYNNEI. CDR3 size: 14 residues.

The chain employs TRBV19 and TRBJ1-1; D is undetermined. The germline V gene has CDR1 LNHDA and CDR2 SQIVND (reference sequence). The CDR3 length is 15 residues. Trimming removed 7 bases from V and 0 bases from J, with 15 bases in between. The CDR3 loop is CASIAVAVMNTEAFF. CDR3 bases: TGTGCCAGTATCGCAGTGGCGGTGATGAACACTGAAGCTTTCTTT.

The chain has TRBV6-5 and TRBJ2-7; 7 nucleotides align to TRBD2. CDR1 and CDR2 (germline): MNHEY, SVGAGI. Germline trimming cut 7 bases from V and 9 bases from J; bases unmatched to any gene: 15. This CDR3 is built from 14 residues. This CDR3 reads CASTADVASGPQYF. CDR3 DNA sequence: TGTGCCAGCACAGCCGACGTGGCTAGCGGACCGCAGTACTTC.

V and J are TRBV19 and TRBJ1-2; 11 positions match TRBD1. The CDR3 covers 15 residues. CDR1 is LNHDA, CDR2 SQIVND, per germline (reference sequence). Trimming removed 4 bases from V and 3 bases from J; junction bases left unmatched: 4. As DNA, the CDR3 is TGTGCCAGTAGTAAAATGGGACAGGGGGACTATGGCTACACCTTC. Its protein is CASSKMGQGDYGYTF.

The CDR3 nucleotides read TGTGCCAGCAGCGTATGGGAGAGCTCCTACAATGAGCAGTTCTTC. This encodes CASSVWESSYNEQFF. This sequence joins TRBV9 and TRBJ2-1; tentative D call: TRBD2 (5 bases). V was cut by 1 base and J by 0 bases, with 8 bases left in between. The length of the CDR3 is 15 residues. In germline, CDR1 is SGDLS, CDR2 YYNGEE.

This rearrangement joins TRBV18 to TRBJ2-6; perhaps TRBD2 as D (6 bases). CDR1 and CDR2 from the germline V gene are KGHSH and LQKENI. Between the trimmed V and J ends, which lost 6 bases and 0 bases, there was a span of 6 bases. CDR3 size: 14 residues. The CDR3 coding sequence is TGTGCCAGCTCCGGGGGCTCTGGGGCCAACGTCCTGACTTTC. This encodes CASSGGSGANVLTF.

In DNA, the CDR3 is TGTGCCAGCAAGGATCTAGCGGGAGATGCAGATACGCAGTATTTT. It codes for CASKDLAGDADTQYF. The chain uses TRBV28 and TRBJ2-3, with 10 positions matching TRBD2. Germline V lookup: CDR1 MDHEN, CDR2 SYDVKM. V dropped 7 bases and J dropped 4; count of bases not matched to a gene: 8. This CDR3 is 15 amino acids long.

The table lists this clone with a few counts. The rearrangement links TRBV28 to TRBJ1-5; D call uncertain. Germline V gene data show CDR1 as MDHEN and CDR2 as SYDVKM. This CDR3 contains 16 residues. The V end lost 1 base, the J end lost 4 bases, and 14 bases lay between the germline ends. Here the CDR3 reads CASSLYRITRNQPQHF. The CDR3 DNA follows: TGTGCCAGCAGTTTATATCGAATCACGCGTAATCAGCCCCAGCATTTT.

The chain joins TRBV7-8 to TRBJ1-5; possible D gene TRBD1, 5 bases. The germline V gene encodes CDR1 SGHVS and CDR2 FQNEAQ. This CDR3 region has 16 residues. The V and J ends lost 1 base and 3 bases respectively, with 13 bases between them. The CDR3: CASSLGQGIFNQPQHF. The DNA for the CDR3 is TGTGCCAGCAGCTTAGGGCAGGGCATCTTCAATCAGCCCCAGCATTTT.

The chain carries TRBV18 and TRBJ1-4; 8 bases line up with TRBD1. CDR3 length: 14 amino acids. V shed 2 bases and J 7 bases; nucleotides not matched to a gene: 3. The germline V gene encodes CDR1 KGHSH and CDR2 LQKENI. The CDR3 region has the DNA TGTGCCAGCTCACCATCCAGGGGGCCTGAAAAACTGTTTTTT. This encodes CASSPSRGPEKLFF.

This sequence joins TRBV6-5 and TRBJ2-3; weak D call: TRBD2 (6 bases). V was shortened by 6 bases and J by 12 bases, with 16 bases between the two germline ends. CDR3 length equals 12 residues. From germline, CDR1 is MNHEY and CDR2 SVGAGI. CDR3 sequence (DNA): TGTGCCAGCAGCCCAGGAGGGGAGGCCCAGTATTTT. Translated: CASSPGGEAQYF.

The chain uses TRBV7-9 and TRBJ2-7; D might be TRBD2 (5 bases). Germline loops: CDR1 SEHNR, CDR2 FQNEAQ (reference sequence). This CDR3 region has 13 residues. Trimming removed 1 base at V and 4 bases at J, with 8 bases between. The CDR3 DNA follows: TGTGCCAGCAGCTTAGACCCGGGGTACGAGCAGTACTTC. Its translation: CASSLDPGYEQYF.

V is TRBV5-6 and J is TRBJ2-1, with D tentatively TRBD2 (5 bases). The germline CDR1 and CDR2 sequences are SGHDT and YYEEEE. The CDR3 runs 13 residues. Trimming left V 6 bases short and J 6 bases short, with 13 bases between. The CDR3 protein is CASIVSGINEQFF. CDR3 nucleotides: TGTGCCAGCATCGTGAGCGGTATCAATGAGCAGTTCTTC.